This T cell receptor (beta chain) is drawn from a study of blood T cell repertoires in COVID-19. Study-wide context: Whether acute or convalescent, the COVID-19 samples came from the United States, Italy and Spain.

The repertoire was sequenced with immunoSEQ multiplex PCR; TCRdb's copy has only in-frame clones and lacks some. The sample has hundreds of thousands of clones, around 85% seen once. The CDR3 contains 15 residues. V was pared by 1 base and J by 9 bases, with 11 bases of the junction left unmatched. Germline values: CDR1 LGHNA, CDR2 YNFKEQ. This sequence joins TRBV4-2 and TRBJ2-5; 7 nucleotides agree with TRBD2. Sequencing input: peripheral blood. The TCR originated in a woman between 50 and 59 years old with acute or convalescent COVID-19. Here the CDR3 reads CASSQGLAAAMAQYF. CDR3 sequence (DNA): TGTGCCAGCAGCCAAGGGCTAGCGGCTGCTATGGCCCAGTACTTC.